Here is one T cell receptor (beta chain) with its context. This entry comes from a study of OX40 agonist ivuxolimab in advanced cancers. Overall study context: People in dose escalation had one of these cancers: hepatocellular carcinoma, melanoma, renal cell or head and neck cancer.

Germline V gene lookup returns CDR1 SQVTM and CDR2 ANQGSEA. V lost 4 bases and J 4 bases, leaving 13 bases between the germline ends. This CDR3 comprises 13 residues. Clones were sequenced by immunoSEQ multiplex PCR, and TCRdb holds only the in-frame ones, with some missing. The table lists about 64,000 clones, 88% of them singletons. If patients had autoimmune disease history or systemic immunosuppression, they were excluded. The input for sequencing was CD4+ or CD8+ T cells sorted from blood, taken in a trial of the OX40 agonist ivuxolimab. The clonotype was recovered from an adult with an advanced solid tumor such as melanoma, head and neck, liver or kidney cancer. The chain combines TRBV29-1 with TRBJ1-1; possibly TRBD1 for D (5 bases). The CDR3 bases are TGCAGCGTTGTGGTAGGGGCGGGCACTGAAGCTTTCTTT. It specifies CSVVVGAGTEAFF.